This T cell receptor beta chain was captured by sequencing in a study of blood T cell repertoires in COVID-19. In the original analysis: Cell counts per sample came from amplifying reference gene primers. Libraries were prepared by immunoSEQ multiplex PCR; TCRdb keeps only in-frame clonotypes and omits some of them. The V and J calls and clone size are taken from that table; D and trimming were inferred from the DNA. The repertoire holds under 150,000 clones, around four fifths seen once, with about 2.1% in the top ten. The CDR3 is 17 amino acids. Germline CDR1 reads SGHRS; CDR2 reads YFSETQ. Trimming removed 2 bases at V and 1 base at J, with 18 bases between.

The sequenced material came from peripheral blood. The TCR comes from a man between 25 and 39 years old with acute or convalescent COVID-19. The V gene is TRBV5-1, the J gene TRBJ1-1; D possibly corresponds to TRBD1 (6 bases). CDR3 nucleotide sequence: TGCGCCAGCAGCTTTATTCACAGGGTCTTAGGGAACACTGAAGCTTTCTTT. Translated, it gives CASSFIHRVLGNTEAFF.